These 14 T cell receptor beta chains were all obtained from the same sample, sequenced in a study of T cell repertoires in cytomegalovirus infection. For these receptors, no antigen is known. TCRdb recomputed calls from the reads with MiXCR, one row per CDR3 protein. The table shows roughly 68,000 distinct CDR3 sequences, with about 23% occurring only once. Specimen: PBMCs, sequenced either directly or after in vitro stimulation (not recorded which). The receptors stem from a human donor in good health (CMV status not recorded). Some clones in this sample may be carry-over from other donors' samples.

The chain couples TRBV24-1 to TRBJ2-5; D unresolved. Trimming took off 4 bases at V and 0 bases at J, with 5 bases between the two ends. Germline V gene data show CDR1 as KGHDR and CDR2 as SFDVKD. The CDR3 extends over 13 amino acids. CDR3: CATSDQYQETQYF. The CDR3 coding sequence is TGTGCCACCAGTGACCAGTACCAAGAGACCCAGTACTTC.

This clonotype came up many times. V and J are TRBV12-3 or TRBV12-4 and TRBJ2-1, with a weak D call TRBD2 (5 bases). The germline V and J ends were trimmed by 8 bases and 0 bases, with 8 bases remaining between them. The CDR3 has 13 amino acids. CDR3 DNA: TGTGCCAGCCGGGGTAGCTCCTACAATGAGCAGTTCTTC. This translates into CASRGSSYNEQFF.

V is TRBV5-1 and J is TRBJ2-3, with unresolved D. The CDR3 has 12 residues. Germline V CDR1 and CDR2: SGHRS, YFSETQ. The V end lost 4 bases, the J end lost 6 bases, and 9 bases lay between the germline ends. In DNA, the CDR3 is TGCGCCAGCAGCCCCCCGGAGGATACGCAGTATTTT. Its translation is CASSPPEDTQYF.

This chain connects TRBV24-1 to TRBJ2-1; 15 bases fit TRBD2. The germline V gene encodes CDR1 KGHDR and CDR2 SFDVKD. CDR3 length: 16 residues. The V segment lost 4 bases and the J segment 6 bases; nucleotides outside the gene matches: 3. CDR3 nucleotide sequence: TGTGCCACCAGTGACCGGGGACTAGCGGGAGGCAATGAGCAGTTCTTC. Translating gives CATSDRGLAGGNEQFF.

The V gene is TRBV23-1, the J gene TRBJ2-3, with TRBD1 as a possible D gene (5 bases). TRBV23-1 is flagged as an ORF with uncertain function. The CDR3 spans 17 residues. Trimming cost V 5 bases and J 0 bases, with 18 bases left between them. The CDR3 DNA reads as TGCGCCAGCAGTGCACAGGACGAGAACCTTAGCACAGATACGCAGTATTTT. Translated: CASSAQDENLSTDTQYF.

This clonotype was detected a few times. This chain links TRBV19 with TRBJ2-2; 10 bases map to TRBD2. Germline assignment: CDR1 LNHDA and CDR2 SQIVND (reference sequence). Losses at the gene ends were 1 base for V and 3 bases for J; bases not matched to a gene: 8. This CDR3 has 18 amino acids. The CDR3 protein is CASSIVGPGTSDTGELFF. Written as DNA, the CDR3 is TGTGCCAGTAGTATAGTTGGGCCCGGGACTAGCGACACCGGGGAGCTGTTTTTT.

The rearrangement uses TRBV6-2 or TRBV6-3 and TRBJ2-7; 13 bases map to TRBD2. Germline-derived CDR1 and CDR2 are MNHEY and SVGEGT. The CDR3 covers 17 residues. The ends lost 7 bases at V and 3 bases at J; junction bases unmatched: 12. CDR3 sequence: CASTLNRGLAGVYEQYF. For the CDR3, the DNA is TGTGCCAGCACCCTCAACCGCGGACTAGCGGGAGTCTACGAGCAGTACTTC.

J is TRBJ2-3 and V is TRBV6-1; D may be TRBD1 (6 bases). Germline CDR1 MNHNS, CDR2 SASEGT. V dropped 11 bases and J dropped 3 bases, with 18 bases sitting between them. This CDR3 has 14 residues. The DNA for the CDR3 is TGTGCCGTCCAACAGGGTCAGCGGACAGATACGCAGTATTTT. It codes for CAVQQGQRTDTQYF.

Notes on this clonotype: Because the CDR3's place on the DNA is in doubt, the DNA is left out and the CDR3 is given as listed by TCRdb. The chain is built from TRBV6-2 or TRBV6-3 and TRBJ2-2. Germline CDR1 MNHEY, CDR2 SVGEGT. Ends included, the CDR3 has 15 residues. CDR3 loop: CASSYSDFRGGELFF.

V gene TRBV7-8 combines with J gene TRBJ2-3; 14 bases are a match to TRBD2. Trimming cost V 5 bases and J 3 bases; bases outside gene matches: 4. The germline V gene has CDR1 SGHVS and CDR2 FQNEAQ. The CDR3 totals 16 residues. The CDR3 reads CASSPRLAGGTDTQYF. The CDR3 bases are TGTGCCAGCAGCCCCCGACTAGCGGGAGGGACAGATACGCAGTATTTT.

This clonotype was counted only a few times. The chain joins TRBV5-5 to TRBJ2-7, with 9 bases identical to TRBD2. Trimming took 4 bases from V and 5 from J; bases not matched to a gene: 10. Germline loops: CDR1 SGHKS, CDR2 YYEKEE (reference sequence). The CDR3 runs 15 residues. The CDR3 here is CASSRRLAGSDEQYF. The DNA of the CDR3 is TGTGCCAGCAGCCGCCGTCTAGCGGGAAGCGACGAGCAGTACTTC.

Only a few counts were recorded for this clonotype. CDR3 DNA sequence: TGTGCCAGCAGTGATTCTATCGGGGGCTACACCTTC. It specifies CASSDSIGGYTF. J is TRBJ1-2 and V is TRBV6-1; D is uncertain. V was cut by 3 bases and J by 8 bases, with 10 bases left in between. This CDR3 has 12 residues. The germline CDR1 and CDR2 sequences are MNHNS and SASEGT.

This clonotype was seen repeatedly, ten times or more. The CDR3 reads CASSSGTREQFF. The CDR3 DNA reads TGTGCCAGCAGTTCCGGAACGCGGGAGCAGTTCTTC. J is TRBJ2-1 and V is TRBV6-1; unclear D gene. Between the trimmed V and J ends, which lost 5 bases and 10 bases, there was a span of 12 bases. The CDR3 spans 12 residues. The germline V gene has CDR1 MNHNS and CDR2 SASEGT.

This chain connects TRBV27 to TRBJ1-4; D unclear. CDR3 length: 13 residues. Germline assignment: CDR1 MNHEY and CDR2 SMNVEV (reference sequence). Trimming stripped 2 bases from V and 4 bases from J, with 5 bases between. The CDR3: CASSLQLNEKLFF. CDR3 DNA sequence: TGTGCCAGCAGTTTACAACTTAATGAAAAACTGTTTTTT.